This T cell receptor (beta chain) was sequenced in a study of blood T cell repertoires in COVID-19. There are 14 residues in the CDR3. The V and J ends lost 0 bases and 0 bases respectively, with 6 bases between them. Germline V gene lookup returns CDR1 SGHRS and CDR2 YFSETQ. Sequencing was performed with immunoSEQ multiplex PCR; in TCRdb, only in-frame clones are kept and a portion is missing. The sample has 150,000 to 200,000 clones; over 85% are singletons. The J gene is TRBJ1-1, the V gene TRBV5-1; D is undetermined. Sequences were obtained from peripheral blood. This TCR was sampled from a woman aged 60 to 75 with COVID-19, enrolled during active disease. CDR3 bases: TGCGCCAGCAGCTTGGTTCAGTTGAACACTGAAGCTTTCTTT. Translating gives CASSLVQLNTEAFF. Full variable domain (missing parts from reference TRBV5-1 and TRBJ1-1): KAGVTQTPRYLIKTRGQQVTLSCSPISGHRSVSWYQQTPGQGLQFLFEYFSETQRNKGNFPGRFSGRQFSNSRSEMNVSTLELGDSALYLCASSLVQLNTEAFFGQGTRLTVV.